This T cell receptor (beta chain) derives from a study of blood T cell repertoires in COVID-19. Across the study: Samples of COVID-19 (acute and convalescent) were obtained from the United States, Italy and Spain. T cells, B-cell-depleted T cells, or PBMCs provided the cDNA or gDNA that served as material.

As processed by the authors: Nucleated cell number was recorded as an estimate derived from reference gene primer amplification. TCRdb's copy holds only in-frame clones and misses some; the assay was immunoSEQ multiplex PCR. The V and J calls and clone size are taken from that table; D and trimming were inferred from the DNA. The table shows 95,000 or so clones, with 84% occurring only once. V was shortened by 3 bases and J by 4 bases, with 9 bases between the two germline ends. CDR1 SGHDN and CDR2 FVKESK come from the germline V gene. The CDR3 extends over 13 amino acids. This clonotype originated in a human donor in a cohort sampled during active COVID-19. The sequenced sample consisted of peripheral blood. The gene calls are TRBV14 and TRBJ2-5; D perhaps matches TRBD1 (5 bases). The CDR3 region is CASSQGRAETQYF. CDR3 in DNA: TGTGCCAGCAGCCAGGGCAGGGCAGAGACCCAGTACTTC.